Shown below are 22 T cell receptor beta chains from a single sample sequenced in a study of cytomegalovirus exposure and HLA in healthy donors. Measured with immunoSEQ multiplex PCR; TCRdb has only the in-frame clones, and not every one. The repertoire consists of roughly 140,000 clones, with roughly nine tenths occurring once and the leading ten covering over 3%. Source material: PBMCs. The receptors shown here come from a woman between 18 and 29 years old in good health and CMV-seropositive.

This chain joins TRBV6-5 and TRBJ1-3, with a possible D match to TRBD1 (6 bases). This CDR3 is built from 14 residues. The V end lost 2 bases, the J end lost 1 base, and 6 bases lay between the germline ends. Germline assignment: CDR1 MNHEY and CDR2 SVGAGI. The CDR3 nucleotides are TGTGCCAGCAGTTACAGGGGGTCTGGAAACACCATATATTTT. This gives the protein CASSYRGSGNTIYF.

This chain connects TRBV2 to TRBJ2-3; 10 bases are a match to TRBD2. This CDR3 has 15 residues. Trimming removed 6 bases from V and 5 bases from J; junction bases left unmatched: 8. Germline CDR1 SNHLY, CDR2 FYNNEI. The CDR3 region is CASRASGSWGDTQYF. The CDR3 DNA reads as TGTGCCAGCAGGGCTAGCGGGAGCTGGGGAGATACGCAGTATTTT.

V and J are TRBV6-1 and TRBJ2-3, with D maybe TRBD2 (6 bases). This CDR3 is built from 16 residues. Germline assignment: CDR1 MNHNS and CDR2 SASEGT. V was trimmed by 2 bases and J by 3 bases, leaving 15 bases between them. This CDR3 reads CASSERGGGTTDTQYF. The CDR3 DNA reads TGTGCCAGCAGTGAAAGGGGTGGCGGGACGACAGATACGCAGTATTTT.

V is TRBV4-2 and J is TRBJ1-2; 8 nucleotides match TRBD1. Losses at the gene ends were 3 bases for V and 4 bases for J; bases not matched to a gene: 7. This CDR3 spans 15 amino acids. Per germline, CDR1 LGHNA and CDR2 YNFKEQ. This CDR3 reads CASSQEPGQGYGYTF. For the CDR3, the DNA is TGTGCCAGCAGCCAGGAACCAGGACAGGGCTATGGCTACACCTTC.

J is TRBJ1-3 and V is TRBV6-5, with D uncertain. CDR1 MNHEY and CDR2 SVGAGI come from the germline V gene. With 8 bases removed from V and 0 bases from J, the gap between germline ends came to 5 bases. This CDR3 has 12 residues. DNA for the CDR3: TGTGCCAGCGGGAGCTCTGGAAACACCATATATTTT. Translation: CASGSSGNTIYF.

The chain is built from TRBV11-3 and TRBJ2-1; tentative D call: TRBD1 (6 bases). Germline CDR1 is SGHNT and CDR2 is YENEEA. V dropped 4 bases and J dropped 7 bases, with 17 bases sitting between them. This CDR3 contains 15 residues. The CDR3 sequence: CASSSPGVIRNEQFF. The CDR3, as DNA: TGTGCCAGCAGCTCGCCAGGGGTGATTAGGAATGAGCAGTTCTTC. Drawing the rest from reference TRBV11-3 and TRBJ2-1, the complete variable domain is EAGVVQSPRYKIIEKKQPVAFWCNPISGHNTLYWYLQNLGQGPELLIRYENEEAVDDSQLPKDRFSAERLKGVDSTLKIQPAELGDSAVYLCASSSPGVIRNEQFFGPGTRLTVL.

This clone was picked up one time. This rearrangement joins TRBV29-1 to TRBJ2-2; D unclear. CDR1 and CDR2 from the germline V gene are SQVTM and ANQGSEA. CDR3 length equals 13 residues. Trimming removed 4 bases from V and 0 bases from J, with 6 bases in between. CDR3 in DNA: TGCAGCGTTGGTCGAGCGAACACCGGGGAGCTGTTTTTT. Protein: CSVGRANTGELFF.

V is TRBV28 and J is TRBJ1-5, with D uncertain. Deletions cut 6 bases from V and 3 bases from J, with 12 bases between. CDR3 length equals 14 residues. The germline gives CDR1 MDHEN, CDR2 SYDVKM. The CDR3, as DNA: TGTGCCAGCAGCCTTACAGTGAACAATCAGCCCCAGCATTTT. Encoded protein: CASSLTVNNQPQHF.

The chain couples TRBV7-2 to TRBJ1-4; 9 positions match TRBD1. Germline V gene data show CDR1 as SGHTA and CDR2 as FQGNSA. V shed 4 bases, J shed 7 bases, and the junction held 7 bases outside the gene matches. CDR3 length: 15 residues. The chain's CDR3 is CASSWTGASGEKLFF. The CDR3, as DNA: TGTGCCAGCAGCTGGACAGGGGCCTCGGGTGAAAAACTGTTTTTT.

The genes are TRBV6-5 and TRBJ2-7; 8 positions match TRBD1. The CDR3 spans 14 residues. Germline V gene data show CDR1 as MNHEY and CDR2 as SVGAGI. Trimming removed 6 bases from V and 0 bases from J; junction bases left unmatched: 4. The CDR3 is CASSRDRNSYEQYF. CDR3 sequence (DNA): TGTGCCAGCAGCCGGGACAGGAACTCCTACGAGCAGTACTTC.

CDR3 region: CSVGTGGISYEQYF. The CDR3 bases are TGCAGCGTAGGGACAGGGGGAATCTCCTACGAGCAGTACTTC. V usage is TRBV29-1 and J usage is TRBJ2-7, with 11 nucleotides matching TRBD1. This CDR3 is 14 amino acids long. J was trimmed by 0 bases and V by 6 bases; bases with no gene match: 4. Germline V gene data show CDR1 as SQVTM and CDR2 as ANQGSEA.

This chain uses TRBV2 with TRBJ2-4, with D tentatively TRBD1 (5 bases). V shed 2 bases and J shed 0 bases, with 14 bases lying between them. This CDR3 contains 17 residues. Per the germline V gene, CDR1 is SNHLY and CDR2 is FYNNEI. Here the CDR3 reads CASSETSTATAKNIQYF. The DNA of the CDR3 is TGTGCCAGCAGTGAAACGTCGACAGCGACAGCCAAAAACATTCAGTACTTC.

The chain recombines TRBV5-1 with TRBJ1-4, with 10 bases identical to TRBD1. Germline assignment: CDR1 SGHRS and CDR2 YFSETQ. The CDR3 runs 16 residues. V shed 4 bases, J shed 3 bases, and the junction held 6 bases outside the gene matches. The CDR3 spells CASSGGQGLANEKLFF. The CDR3 DNA is TGCGCCAGCAGCGGGGGACAGGGGTTGGCTAATGAAAAACTGTTTTTT.

The chain uses TRBV5-1 and TRBJ2-7; D may be TRBD2 (6 bases). The CDR3 is 13 residues long. Trimming pared 7 bases from V and 1 base from J, leaving 12 bases between. CDR1 is SGHRS and CDR2 is YFSETQ in the germline V gene. The CDR3 here is CASRGTVSYEQYF. In nucleotides, the CDR3 is TGCGCCAGCCGCGGGACGGTATCCTACGAGCAGTACTTC.

The rearrangement joins TRBV6-1 to TRBJ1-2; D perhaps matches TRBD1 (5 bases). Trimming cost V 6 bases and J 1 base, with 9 bases left between them. This CDR3 spans 13 amino acids. Germline V gene lookup returns CDR1 MNHNS and CDR2 SASEGT. CDR3 sequence reads: CASRETVNYGYTF. CDR3 in DNA: TGTGCCAGCAGGGAGACAGTTAACTATGGCTACACCTTC.

The rearrangement links TRBV10-1 to TRBJ2-1; the D gene is possibly TRBD2 (5 bases). CDR1 is WNHNN, CDR2 SYGVQD, per germline (reference sequence). V shed 3 bases and J shed 0 bases, with 15 bases lying between them. The CDR3 length is 17 residues. CDR3 coding DNA: TGCGCCAGCAGTGACATCCGGGGAAGGAGCTCCTACAATGAGCAGTTCTTC. Protein sequence: CASSDIRGRSSYNEQFF.

The genes are TRBV4-1 and TRBJ1-5, with 9 bases fitting TRBD1. Germline V lookup: CDR1 MGHRA, CDR2 YSYEKL. The CDR3 contains 15 residues. Germline trimming cut 1 base from V and 4 bases from J; bases unmatched to any gene: 2. Here the CDR3 reads CASSQAGTGNQPQHF. DNA for the CDR3: TGCGCCAGCAGCCAAGCTGGGACAGGGAATCAGCCCCAGCATTTT.

The rearrangement joins TRBV25-1 to TRBJ2-7; 7 bases fit TRBD1. Trimming at V came to 8 bases and at J to 7 bases, leaving 8 bases not matched to a gene. Germline CDR1 is MGHDK and CDR2 is SYGVNS. The CDR3 has 12 residues. CDR3 residues: CASGQGVGEQYF. CDR3 DNA: TGTGCCAGCGGGCAGGGGGTCGGAGAGCAGTACTTC.

The chain couples TRBV28 to TRBJ1-2; D call uncertain. There are 12 residues in the CDR3. The V end was cut by 4 bases, the J end by 4 bases, with 7 bases between. Per germline, CDR1 MDHEN and CDR2 SYDVKM. The CDR3, as DNA: TGTGCCAGCAGTTCTACTAGCTATGGCTACACCTTC. This gives the protein CASSSTSYGYTF.

Concerning this clone: An end of the junction does not agree with germline; a read error may underlie this. This CDR3 reads CASSDGYRYNF. The CDR3 DNA is TGTGCCAGCAGTGACGGGTACCGCTATAATTTT. V usage is TRBV6-1 and J usage is TRBJ2-3, with D unclear. This CDR3 is built from 11 residues. Germline V gene data show CDR1 as MNHNS and CDR2 as SASEGT.

The rearrangement links TRBV5-1 to TRBJ2-3; D not certain. V was pared by 0 bases and J by 2 bases, with 7 bases between. CDR1 and CDR2 (germline): SGHRS, YFSETQ. The CDR3 is made up of 14 amino acids. DNA of the CDR3: TGCGCCAGCAGCTTGGAAGCGCCCACAGATACGCAGTATTTT. Its translation: CASSLEAPTDTQYF.

V usage is TRBV30 and J usage is TRBJ1-4; D gene uncertain. CDR3 length: 13 amino acids. The ends were cut back, 2 bases at V and 8 bases at J, with 12 bases in the middle. The V gene's germline CDR1 is GTSNPN and CDR2 SVGIG (reference sequence). CDR3 bases: TGTGCCTGGAGTCGTTCCCTAGTGGAAAAACTGTTTTTT. Translation gives CAWSRSLVEKLFF. The variable domain in full, completed from reference TRBV30 and TRBJ1-4, reads SQTIHQWPATLVQPVGSPLSLECTVEGTSNPNLYWYRQAAGRGLQLLFYSVGIGQISSEVPQNLSASRPQDRQFILSSKKLLLSDSGFYLCAWSRSLVEKLFFGSGTQLSVL.